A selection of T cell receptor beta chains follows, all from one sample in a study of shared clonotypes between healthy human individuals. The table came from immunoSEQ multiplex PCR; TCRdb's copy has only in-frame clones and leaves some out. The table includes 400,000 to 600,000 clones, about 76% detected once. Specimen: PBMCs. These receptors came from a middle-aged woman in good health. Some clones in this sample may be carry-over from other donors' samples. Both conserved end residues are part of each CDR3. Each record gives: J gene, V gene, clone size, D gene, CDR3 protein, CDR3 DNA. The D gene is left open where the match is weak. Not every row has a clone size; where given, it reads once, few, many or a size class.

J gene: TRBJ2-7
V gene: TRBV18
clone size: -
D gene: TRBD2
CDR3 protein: CASSPRGLAASYEQYF
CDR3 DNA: TGTGCCAGCTCACCACGGGGACTAGCGGCGTCCTACGAGCAGTACTTC

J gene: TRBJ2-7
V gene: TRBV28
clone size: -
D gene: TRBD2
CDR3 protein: CASSLGAAGESYEQYF
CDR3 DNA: TGTGCCAGCAGTTTGGGAGCAGCGGGAGAGTCCTACGAGCAGTACTTC

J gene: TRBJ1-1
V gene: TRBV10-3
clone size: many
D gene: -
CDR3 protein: CAIREWGAYTEAFF
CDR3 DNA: TGTGCCATCAGAGAGTGGGGGGCTTACACTGAAGCTTTCTTT

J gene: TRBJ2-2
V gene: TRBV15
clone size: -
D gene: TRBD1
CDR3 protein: CATSDGTGWSGELFF
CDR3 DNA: TGTGCCACCAGTGACGGGACAGGCTGGTCCGGGGAGCTGTTTTTT

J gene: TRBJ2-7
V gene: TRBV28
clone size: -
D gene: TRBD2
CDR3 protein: CASSPGGLAEYEQYF
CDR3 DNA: TGTGCCAGCAGTCCCGGGGGACTAGCGGAGTACGAGCAGTACTTC

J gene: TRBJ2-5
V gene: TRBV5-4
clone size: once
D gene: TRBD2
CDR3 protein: CASSLDLAGVGEETQYF
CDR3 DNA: TGTGCCAGCAGCTTGGACCTAGCGGGAGTCGGGGAAGAGACCCAGTACTTC

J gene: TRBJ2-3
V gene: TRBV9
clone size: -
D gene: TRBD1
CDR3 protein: CASSGWGQGTDTQYF
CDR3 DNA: TGTGCCAGCAGCGGGTGGGGACAGGGCACAGATACGCAGTATTTT

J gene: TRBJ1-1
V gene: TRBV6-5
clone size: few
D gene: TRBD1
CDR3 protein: CASSYGDRASAFF
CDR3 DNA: TGTGCCAGCAGTTACGGGGACAGGGCCTCAGCTTTCTTT

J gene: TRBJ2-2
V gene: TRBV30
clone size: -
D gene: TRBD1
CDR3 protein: CAWMDRALANTGELFF
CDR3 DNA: TGTGCCTGGATGGACAGGGCACTCGCGAACACCGGGGAGCTGTTTTTT

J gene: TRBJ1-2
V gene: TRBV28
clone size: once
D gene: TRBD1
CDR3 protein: CASRDSWGYTF
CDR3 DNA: TGTGCCAGCCGGGACAGTTGGGGCTACACCTTC

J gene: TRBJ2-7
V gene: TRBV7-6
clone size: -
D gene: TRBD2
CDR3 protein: CASSLAHDSGKNEQYF
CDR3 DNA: TGTGCCAGCAGCTTAGCGCATGATAGCGGGAAGAACGAGCAGTACTTC

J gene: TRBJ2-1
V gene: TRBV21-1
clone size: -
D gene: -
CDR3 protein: CASSRPLATYNEQFF
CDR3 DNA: TGTGCCAGCAGCAGGCCCCTAGCGACCTACAATGAGCAGTTCTTC

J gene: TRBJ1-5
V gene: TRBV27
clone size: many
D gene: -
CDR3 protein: CASSPLGRDQPQHF
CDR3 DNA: TGTGCCAGCAGTCCACTCGGGCGAGATCAGCCCCAGCATTTT

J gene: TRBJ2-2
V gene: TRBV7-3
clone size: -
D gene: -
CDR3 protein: CASSPLGLLANTGELFF
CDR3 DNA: TGTGCCAGCAGCCCCCTCGGACTGTTGGCGAACACCGGGGAGCTGTTTTTT

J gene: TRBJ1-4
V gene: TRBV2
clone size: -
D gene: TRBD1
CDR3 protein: CASRAPGQYNEKLFF
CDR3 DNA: TGTGCCAGCAGAGCTCCGGGACAGTATAATGAAAAACTGTTTTTT

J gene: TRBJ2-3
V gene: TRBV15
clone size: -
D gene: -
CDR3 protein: CATSRDLVGDTQYF
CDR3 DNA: TGTGCCACCAGCAGAGATCTAGTGGGGGATACGCAGTATTTT

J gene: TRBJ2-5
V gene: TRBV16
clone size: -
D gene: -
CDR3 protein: CASSRHQETQYF
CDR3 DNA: TGTGCCAGCAGCCGGCACCAAGAGACCCAGTACTTC

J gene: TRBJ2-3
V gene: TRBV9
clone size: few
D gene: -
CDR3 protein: CASSVAPVASSEDTQYF
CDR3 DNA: TGTGCCAGCAGCGTAGCGCCCGTAGCGTCCTCTGAGGATACGCAGTATTTT

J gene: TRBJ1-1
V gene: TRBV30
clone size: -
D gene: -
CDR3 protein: CAWSLGQNTEAFF
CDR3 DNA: TGTGCCTGGAGCCTCGGACAGAACACTGAAGCTTTCTTT

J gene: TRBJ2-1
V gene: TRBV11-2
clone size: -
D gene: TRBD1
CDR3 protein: CASSARDRGRLSTYNEQFF
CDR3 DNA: TGTGCCAGCAGCGCCAGGGACAGGGGGAGATTATCTACCTACAATGAGCAGTTCTTC

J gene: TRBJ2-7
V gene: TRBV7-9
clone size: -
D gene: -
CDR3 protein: CASSNTGYEQYF
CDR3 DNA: TGTGCCAGCAGCAATACAGGGTACGAGCAGTACTTC

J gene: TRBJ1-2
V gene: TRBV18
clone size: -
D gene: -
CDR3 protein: CASSPEGAGSGYTF
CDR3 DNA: TGTGCCAGCTCACCAGAGGGTGCAGGGTCCGGCTACACCTTC

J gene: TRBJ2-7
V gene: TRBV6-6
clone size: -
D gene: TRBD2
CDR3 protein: CASSYSGTSGYYF
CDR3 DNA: TGTGCCAGCAGTTACTCTGGGACTAGCGGGTACTACTTC

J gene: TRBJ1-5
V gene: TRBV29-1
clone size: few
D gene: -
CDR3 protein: CSVETGVGQPQHF
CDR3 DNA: TGCAGCGTTGAAACGGGGGTTGGCCAGCCCCAGCATTTT

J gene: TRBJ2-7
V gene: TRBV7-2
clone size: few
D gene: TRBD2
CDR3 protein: CASSLGLAGLYEQYF
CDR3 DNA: TGTGCCAGCAGCTTAGGGCTAGCGGGACTCTACGAGCAGTACTTC

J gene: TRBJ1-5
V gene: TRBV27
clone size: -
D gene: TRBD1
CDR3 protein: CASSLLAGGGNQPQHF
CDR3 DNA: TGTGCCAGCAGTTTATTAGCAGGGGGAGGCAATCAGCCCCAGCATTTT

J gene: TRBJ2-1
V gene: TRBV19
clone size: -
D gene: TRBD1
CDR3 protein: CASRKGQIRSYNEQFF
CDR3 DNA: TGTGCCAGTAGAAAGGGACAGATTCGCTCCTACAATGAGCAGTTCTTC

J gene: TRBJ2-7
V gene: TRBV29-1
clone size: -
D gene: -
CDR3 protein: CSVKGLRGTYEQYF
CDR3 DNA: TGCAGCGTTAAGGGCCTCCGGGGGACCTACGAGCAGTACTTC

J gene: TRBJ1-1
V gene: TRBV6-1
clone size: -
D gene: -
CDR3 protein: CASPRRADNAAEAFF
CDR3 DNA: TGTGCCAGCCCACGACGAGCGGACAACGCGGCTGAAGCTTTCTTT

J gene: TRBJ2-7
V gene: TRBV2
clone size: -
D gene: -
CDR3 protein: CASSGLWAYEQYF
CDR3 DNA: TGTGCCAGCAGTGGGCTCTGGGCGTACGAGCAGTACTTC

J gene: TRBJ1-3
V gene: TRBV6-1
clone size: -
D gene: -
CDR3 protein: CASRDPGAGNTIYF
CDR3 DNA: TGTGCCAGCAGGGACCCAGGGGCTGGAAACACCATATATTTT

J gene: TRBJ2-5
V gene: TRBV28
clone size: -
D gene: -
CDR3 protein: CASSLGRQETQYF
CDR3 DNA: TGTGCCAGCAGTTTAGGTCGGCAAGAGACCCAGTACTTC

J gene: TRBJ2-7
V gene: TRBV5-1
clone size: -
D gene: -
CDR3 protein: CASSLVPGPHEQYF
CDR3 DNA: TGCGCCAGCAGCTTGGTACCTGGACCCCACGAGCAGTACTTC

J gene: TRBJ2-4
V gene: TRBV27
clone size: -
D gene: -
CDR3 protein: CASGSPGAAKNIQYF
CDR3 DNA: TGTGCCAGCGGCTCCCCGGGGGCTGCCAAAAACATTCAGTACTTC

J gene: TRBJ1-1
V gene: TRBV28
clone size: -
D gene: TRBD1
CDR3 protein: CASRDRSEAFF
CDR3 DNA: TGTGCCAGCAGGGACAGGAGTGAAGCTTTCTTT

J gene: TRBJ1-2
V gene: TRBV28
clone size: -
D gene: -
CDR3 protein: CASSHRRTMIPSYGYTF
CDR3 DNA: TGTGCCAGCAGTCATAGACGGACCATGATCCCTAGCTATGGCTACACCTTC

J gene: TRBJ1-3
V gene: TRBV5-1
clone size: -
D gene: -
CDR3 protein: CASNGGNTIYF
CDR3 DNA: TGCGCCAGCAACGGGGGAAACACCATATATTTT

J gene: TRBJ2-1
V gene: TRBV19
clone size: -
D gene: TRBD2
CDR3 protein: CASRGRLAGGYNEQFF
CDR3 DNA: TGTGCCAGTAGGGGTAGACTAGCGGGAGGTTACAATGAGCAGTTCTTC

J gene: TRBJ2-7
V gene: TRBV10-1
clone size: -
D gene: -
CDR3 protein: CASSPSSYEQYF
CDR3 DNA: TGCGCCAGCAGCCCTTCGTCCTACGAGCAGTACTTC

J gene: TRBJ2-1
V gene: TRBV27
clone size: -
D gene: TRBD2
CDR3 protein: CASMPISGTNEQFF
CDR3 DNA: TGTGCCAGCATGCCGATTAGCGGGACCAATGAGCAGTTCTTC

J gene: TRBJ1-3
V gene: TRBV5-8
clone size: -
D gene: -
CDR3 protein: CASSTGHYLSGNTIYF
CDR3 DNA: TGTGCCAGCAGCACGGGTCACTACCTCTCTGGAAACACCATATATTTT

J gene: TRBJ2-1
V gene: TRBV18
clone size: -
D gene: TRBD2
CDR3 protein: CASSPGIAGENEQFF
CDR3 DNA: TGTGCCAGCTCACCCGGGATAGCGGGAGAGAATGAGCAGTTCTTC

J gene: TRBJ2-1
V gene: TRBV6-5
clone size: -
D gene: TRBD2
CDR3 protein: CASSYFTTSGTHEQFF
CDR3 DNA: TGTGCCAGCAGTTACTTTACGACTAGCGGGACACATGAGCAGTTCTTC

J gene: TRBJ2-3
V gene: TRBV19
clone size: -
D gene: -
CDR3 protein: CASSIGRPQRPTDTQYF
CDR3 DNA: TGTGCCAGTAGTATAGGGCGGCCCCAGAGGCCCACAGATACGCAGTATTTT

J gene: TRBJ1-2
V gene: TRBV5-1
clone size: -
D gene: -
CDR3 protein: CASSWVGTNYGYTF
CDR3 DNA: TGCGCCAGCAGCTGGGTTGGCACTAACTATGGCTACACCTTC

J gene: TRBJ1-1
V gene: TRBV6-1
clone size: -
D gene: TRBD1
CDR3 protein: CASSDGRGRPNTEAFF
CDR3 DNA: TGTGCCAGCAGTGACGGCAGGGGGCGACCGAACACTGAAGCTTTCTTT

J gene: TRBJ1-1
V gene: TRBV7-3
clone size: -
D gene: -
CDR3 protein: CASSLNRVGTEAFF
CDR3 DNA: TGTGCCAGCAGCTTAAACAGGGTTGGTACTGAAGCTTTCTTT

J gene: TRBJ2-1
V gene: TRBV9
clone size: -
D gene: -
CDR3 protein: CASSVGGGFDGNEQFF
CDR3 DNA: TGTGCCAGCAGCGTAGGAGGAGGGTTCGATGGCAATGAGCAGTTCTTC

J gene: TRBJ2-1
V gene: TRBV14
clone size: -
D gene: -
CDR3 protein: CASSQEWGRHNEQFF
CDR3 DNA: TGTGCCAGCAGCCAAGAATGGGGTAGACACAATGAGCAGTTCTTC

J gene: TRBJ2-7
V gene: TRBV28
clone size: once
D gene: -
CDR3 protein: CASSLFGSLSAYEQYF
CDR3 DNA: TGTGCCAGCAGTTTATTCGGCAGTCTCTCGGCCTACGAGCAGTACTTC

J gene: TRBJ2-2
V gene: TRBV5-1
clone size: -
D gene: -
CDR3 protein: CASSTLGIPNTGELFF
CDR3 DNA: TGCGCCAGCAGCACCCTAGGGATCCCGAACACCGGGGAGCTGTTTTTT

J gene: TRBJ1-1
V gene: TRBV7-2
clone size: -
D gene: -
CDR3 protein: CASSQRVANTEAFF
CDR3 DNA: TGTGCCAGCAGCCAAAGGGTGGCGAACACTGAAGCTTTCTTT